This TCR beta chain was profiled in a study of shared clonotypes between healthy human individuals. Study in general: The donor group consisted of a couple of women and a few men, aged 18 to 49. Findings and limits, study-wide: Represented genetic and exposure-history diversity was restricted by having few donors.

Assay used: immunoSEQ multiplex PCR; TCRdb lists only in-frame clones, some missing. Of approximately 640,000 clones in the sample, 80% to 95% were seen once. Regarding this clone: Its antigen remains unknown.

V was pared by 4 bases and J by 5 bases, with 12 bases of the junction left unmatched. Germline assignment: CDR1 MNHEY and CDR2 SVGAGI. This CDR3 is built from 16 residues. V is TRBV6-5 and J is TRBJ1-1; 8 positions agree with TRBD1. Sequencing input: memory CD8+ T cells from PBMCs. The subset here: CD45RO+ cells pooled with CCR7-negative TemRA cells. The clonotype was recovered from a young man in good health. Some clones in this sample may be carry-over from other donors' samples. The CDR3 DNA reads as TGTGCCAGCAGTTCGGACTCACAGGGGGTCGCGACTGAAGCTTTCTTT. Translating it yields CASSSDSQGVATEAFF.